This TCR beta chain was retrieved from a study of beta chain features in type 1 diabetes. Study conclusions and caveats: A moderate, significant TCRB CDR3 shortening appeared in type 1 diabetes across four CD4+ subsets. Insertion counts at VDJ junctions were lower in type 1 diabetes patients, who also showed more deletions there. Naive, central memory and Treg TCRB repertoires seemed to resemble each other more closely in patients than they did in healthy donors.

In the case of this clone: Its specificity is not known.

Every bit of the isolated RNA underwent reverse transcription, so sequencing read expressed TCRB transcripts. This table comes from immunoSEQ multiplex PCR, and its TCRdb copy is limited to in-frame clones, with some not included. The sample includes hundreds of thousands of clones, 13% seen only once; the top ten take 0.02% to 0.025%. V was trimmed by 5 bases and J by 13 bases, leaving 14 bases between them. Germline CDR1 reads SGHTA; CDR2 reads FQGNSA. This CDR3 is 12 amino acids long. This sequence originates from a young man with type 1 diabetes. Sequenced material: naive CD4+ T cells from blood. The rearrangement joins TRBV7-2 to TRBJ2-2; no clear D gene. The CDR3 sequence is CASSPGSYGLFF. CDR3 bases: TGTGCCAGCAGCCCAGGATCTTACGGGCTGTTTTTT.